Reported below is one TCR beta chain. Its antigen is unknown. This record belongs to a study of cytomegalovirus exposure and HLA in healthy donors. Findings and caveats of the study: A later analysis found common viral pathogens apparently linked to several of the most significant clusters. The study put 150 or so TCR beta chains on its list as cytomegalovirus-associated. Another analysis was done later, and it associated approximately 17,000 TCR beta sequences with HLA alleles at 0.05 false discovery rate. A later look showed TCR association rates differing by HLA locus, highest for DRB1 and lowest for HLA-C.

PCR employed 60 Vbeta and 13 Jbeta primers. The protocol was immunoSEQ multiplex PCR, while the TCRdb copy is restricted to in-frame clones and leaves out a portion. The repertoire holds about 180,000 clones, with more than 70% as singletons. The CDR3 consists of 14 residues. Germline V CDR1 and CDR2: SGHTA, FQGNSA. With 5 bases removed from V and 2 bases from J, the gap between germline ends came to 11 bases. Material: PBMCs. The TCR was taken from a girl aged 5-17 years in good health and CMV-seropositive. The rearrangement joins TRBV7-2 to TRBJ2-3; no reliable D call. The chain's CDR3 is CASSEEVYTDTQYF. The CDR3 nucleotides are TGTGCCAGCAGCGAGGAAGTTTACACAGATACGCAGTATTTT.